A selection of T cell receptor beta chains follows, all from one sample in a study of blood T cell repertoires in COVID-19. TCRdb's table, derived via immunoSEQ multiplex PCR, lists solely in-frame clones and lacks some. The repertoire has approximately 40,000 clones, about nine tenths of them found once; the top ten carry over 20%. Specimen: peripheral blood. The receptors were gathered from a woman of 80 years or more in a cohort sampled during active or convalescent COVID-19. CDR3s include the opening cysteine and the closing phenylalanine or tryptophan. The size of a clone is reported for some rows only, either as once, few or many, or as a class for expanded clones.

V	size	CDR3
TRBV5-1	-	CASSLRGTASILNTEAFF
TRBV19	few	CASSVDRGAPLHF
TRBV28	once	CASSSGTGNYGYTF
TRBV7-6	-	CASSLVGVWADTQYF
TRBV2	-	CASIGTTYTGELFF
TRBV24-1	-	CATSDPRAGAETQYF
TRBV7-2	-	CASSPGTANYEQYF
TRBV30	-	CAWSISGTGVETQYF
TRBV5-6	-	CASSLLAGIAYNEQFF
TRBV6-5	-	CASSRDSNTGELFF
TRBV13	-	CASSPRTGPYNSPLHF
TRBV6-5	-	CASSYPGQASAETQYF
TRBV9	-	CASSAGQGTYNSPLHF
TRBV7-9	-	CASSLQGTNTEAFF
TRBV30	-	CAWTELAGGQGELFF
TRBV11-3	-	CASSPARTADFSGNTIYF
TRBV11-3	-	CASSLPQGFDTEAFF
TRBV19	-	CASGQWNNSPLHF
TRBV5-1	-	CASSLGAGTEAFF
TRBV10-3	-	CAISDPGQGADYEQYF
TRBV30	-	CAWSPQGEKLFF
TRBV5-3	-	CARSPWGSGGTVHEQYF
TRBV10-1	-	CASSGGAWTYNEQFF
TRBV5-4	once	CASSAHRQGTYEQYF
TRBV5-4	-	CASSLAVARGGEQFF
TRBV6-2/TRBV6-3	-	CASSRIQPGLAGGMNTGELFF
TRBV7-6	once	CASSLETGFAAKNIQYF
TRBV5-6	few	CASSWGLQETQYF
TRBV18	-	CASSPPGLNEKLFF
TRBV6-4	-	CASRVRTIYYEQYF
TRBV11-3	-	CASSPGHMNTGELFF
TRBV13	few	CASSPRTSGISSYEQYF
TRBV6-5	-	CASSYSFSSPVQAQYF
TRBV7-2	-	CASSLVLITGGGESGELFF
TRBV10-3	-	CASRLGATDTQYF
TRBV12-5	few	CASGPLRAVWGYTF
TRBV11-3	-	CASTLEGTGPNTGELFF
TRBV6-2/TRBV6-3	-	CASSPVGGSNYGYTF
TRBV10-2	-	CASERGAYNEQFF
TRBV7-3	-	CASSLIGGRLETQYF
TRBV7-8	-	CASSTRTGLTEAFF
TRBV5-6	-	CASSLLAGARETQYF
TRBV9	-	CASSGRFGLAGDRNEQFF
TRBV2	-	CASSEGILAKNIQYF
TRBV29-1	-	CSVDSLDRGYGYTF
TRBV9	-	CASSSKTGVNTEAFF
TRBV29-1	once	CSVGDGGRTTEAFF
TRBV10-3	-	CAISSGTLNTEAFF
TRBV4-3	-	CASSQAGSSGSSYEQYF
TRBV9	-	CASSATYRTGDSPLHF
TRBV24-1	-	CATSGPRAGVVTGELFF
TRBV5-1	-	CASSLDRGYGYTF
TRBV10-3	-	CAISEGQGAVGNTIYF
TRBV13	-	CASSLGPTYEQYF
TRBV18	-	CASSPRGQANEQFF